This record concerns one T cell receptor (beta chain) sequence. The sample is drawn from a study of T cell changes during pregnancy in multiple sclerosis. After removal of 0 bases from V and 1 base from J, the junction contained 4 bases not matched to a gene. Germline V lookup: CDR1 KGHSH, CDR2 LQKENI. The CDR3 has 16 amino acids. Sequencing was performed with immunoSEQ multiplex PCR; in TCRdb, only in-frame clones are kept and a portion is missing. The table includes roughly 49,000 clones, approximately 95% detected once. The TCR sequence derives from a female donor with multiple sclerosis, enrolled in a pregnancy study. The sample was CD8+ T cells from peripheral blood mononuclear cells, taken in the first trimester of pregnancy. The chain joins TRBV18 to TRBJ2-3, with 7 bases fitting TRBD1. CDR3 nucleotide sequence: TGTGCCAGCTCACCACCCGACAGGGTCGGCACAGATACGCAGTATTTT. It encodes CASSPPDRVGTDTQYF.